This T cell receptor beta chain was sequenced during a study of T cell repertoires in cytomegalovirus infection (dated by TCRdb to the late 2010s). About the investigation overall: Donor HLA type was relevant to the analysis, as public TCR beta signatures indicated carriage of CMV infection together with the matching HLA type.

Sequencing took place on an Illumina HiSeq 1500. TCRdb redid the processing of the public reads, applying fastp at Q25 and MiXCR, and retained in-frame beta chains. Entries that share a CDR3 protein sequence are merged under the most common genes and DNA. This sample comprises about 120,000 distinct CDR3 sequences, 10% of them detected only once. The top ten clones comprise approximately 33% of the sample. Many counts were recorded for this clonotype. There is no known antigen for this receptor. There are no base qualities to consult, and no much larger clone falls within one base. Beyond this particular receptor, the publication reports: Cumulative frequency of public TCR beta family members discriminated carriers of CMV infection plus the relevant HLA type in this cohort and an independent approximately 360-donor cohort. The ex vivo response was dominated by HLA-C-restricted CMV-specific TCR beta clonotypes, and the single most frequent clonotype in two of eight donors was supplied by these HLA-C-restricted clonotypes.

The source is a human donor in good health (CMV status not recorded). Some clones in this sample may be carry-over from other donors' samples. The source material was PBMCs, sequenced either directly or after in vitro stimulation (not recorded which).

The sequenced DNA is TGTGCCAGCAGCGGGAGAAACGAGCAGTACTTC. Protein translation: CASSGRNEQYF. The chain was built from TRBV7-9 and TRBJ2-7; D gene: possibly TRBD2, on 5 matching bases. The germline V gene encodes CDR1 SEHNR and CDR2 FQNEAQ (reference sequence). The CDR3 has 11 amino acids, counting the end cysteine and phenylalanine. Only CDR3 DNA remains: 33 bases, in frame from the first base. V is shortened by 5 bases, J by 5 bases, and the region joining them spans 7 bases. Extended through the reference TRBV7-9 and TRBJ2-7 proteins, this CDR3 yields the full variable domain: DTGVSQNPRHKITKRGQNVTFRCDPISEHNRLYWYRQTLGQGPEFLTYFQNEAQLEKSRLLSDRFSAERPKGSFSTLEIQRTEQGDSAMYLCASSGRNEQYFGPGTRLTVT.